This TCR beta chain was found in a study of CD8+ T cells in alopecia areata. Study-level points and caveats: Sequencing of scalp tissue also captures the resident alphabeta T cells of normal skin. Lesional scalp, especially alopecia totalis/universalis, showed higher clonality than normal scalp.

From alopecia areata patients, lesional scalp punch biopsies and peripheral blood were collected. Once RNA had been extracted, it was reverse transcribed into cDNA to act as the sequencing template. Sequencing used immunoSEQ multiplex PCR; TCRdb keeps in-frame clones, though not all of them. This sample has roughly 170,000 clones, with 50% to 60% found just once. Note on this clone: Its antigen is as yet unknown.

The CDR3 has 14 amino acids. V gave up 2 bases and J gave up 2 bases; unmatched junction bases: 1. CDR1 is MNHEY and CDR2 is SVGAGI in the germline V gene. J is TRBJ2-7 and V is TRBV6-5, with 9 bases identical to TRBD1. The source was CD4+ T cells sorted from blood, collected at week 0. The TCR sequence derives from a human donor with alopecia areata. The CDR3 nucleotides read TGTGCCAGCAGTTACGGGACAGGGCCCTACGAGCAGTACTTC. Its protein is CASSYGTGPYEQYF.